This T cell receptor (beta chain) was sequenced for a study of shared clonotypes between healthy human individuals. General study results and limits: Generation probability values for non-shared clonotypes were lower than those for clonotypes shared by all four donors.

Details on this clone: Antigen unknown.

Clones were read by immunoSEQ multiplex PCR, and TCRdb kept only the in-frame ones, dropping some. The sample carries under 2.5 million clones, around 90% recorded once. The sequencing input was naive CD4+ T cells from PBMCs. Subset described: CD45RA+ positively selected. The clonotype originates from a man between 18 and 35 years old in good health. Some clones in this sample may be carry-over from other donors' samples.

As DNA, the CDR3 is TGTGCCAGCAGCTTGGGGGCGGGGCTTGGCTACACCTTC. It specifies CASSLGAGLGYTF. This chain links TRBV7-9 with TRBJ1-2; maybe TRBD1 (6 bases). V dropped 3 bases and J dropped 7 bases, with 12 bases sitting between them. This CDR3 spans 13 amino acids. CDR1 is SEHNR, CDR2 FQNEAQ, per germline (reference sequence).